The clone carrying this T cell receptor beta chain was counted a few times. TCRbeta library preparation incorporated unique molecular identifiers. TCRdb reanalysed the PCR reads using MiXCR and keeps one entry per CDR3 protein. The sample includes roughly 610,000 distinct CDR3 sequences, more than 9% of them seen just once. This entry comes from a study of T-cell reconstitution after alpha-beta-depleted transplantation in children. Trimming took 6 bases from V and 2 from J; bases not matched to a gene: 4. The CDR3 runs 15 residues. Germline CDR1 reads MNHNS; CDR2 reads SASEGT. The sample here was PBMCs from the stem cell graft donor, taken from the stem cell graft. The chain is built from TRBV6-1 and TRBJ2-7; 13 bases map to TRBD2. This receptor was identified in a human donor who donated a stem cell graft to a child with acute myeloid leukemia. For the CDR3, the DNA is TGTGCCAGCAGGAGACTAGCGGGAGGCACCTACGAGCAGTACTTC. Encoded protein: CASRRLAGGTYEQYF.